What follows are 2 T cell receptor beta chains derived from one specimen sequenced in a study of blood T cell repertoires in COVID-19. Repertoires were generated with immunoSEQ multiplex PCR, while TCRdb's copy carries only in-frame clones and drops some. The table records around 130,000 clones, approximately 90% of them present only once. Sequenced input: peripheral blood. The receptor set was obtained from a woman of 80 years or more with acute or convalescent COVID-19.

This sequence joins TRBV3-1 (or the pseudogene TRBV3-2) and TRBJ1-1, with D possibly matching TRBD1 (6 bases). Deletions cut 1 base from V and 7 bases from J, with 10 bases between. Germline CDR1 and CDR2: LGHDT and YNNKEL (reference sequence). The CDR3 runs 13 residues. The CDR3 reads CASSQVAGVEAFF. The CDR3 coding sequence is TGTGCCAGCAGCCAAGTAGCAGGGGTTGAAGCTTTCTTT.

The J gene is TRBJ2-7, the V gene TRBV4-1; tentative D call: TRBD1 (5 bases). V was cut by 1 base and J by 1 base, with 8 bases left in between. Germline CDR1 reads MGHRA; CDR2 reads YSYEKL. This CDR3 contains 14 residues. This CDR3 is CASSQVGVSYEQYF. The CDR3 DNA is TGCGCCAGCAGCCAAGTAGGGGTTTCCTACGAGCAGTACTTC.